This T cell receptor beta chain was sequenced in a study of T cells in Graves' hyperthyroidism and ophthalmopathy. Stable disease denoted Graves' hyperthyroidism without ophthalmopathy progression within 18 months. Any patient presenting with uncontrolled infection, other autoimmune disease, pregnancy or lactation was left out. Findings and caveats of the study: Most clonotypes expanded in the thyroid (above 0.001) were also present in blood.

About this clonotype itself: No antigen is known for it.

Looked up from germline, CDR1 is SGHAT and CDR2 is FQDESV (reference sequence). The CDR3 runs to 16 residues. With 5 bases removed from V and 0 bases from J, the gap between germline ends came to 17 bases. RNA transcripts gave rise to amplified TCR beta CDR3 regions. During a first-round RT-PCR of the TCR CDR3, the HTBI primer set was used. TCRdb analysed the multiplex PCR reads with MiXCR anew, one entry per CDR3 protein. This repertoire shows approximately 510,000 distinct CDR3 sequences, less than 25% found once; its top ten account for less than 30%. Sequences were obtained from blood. This clonotype originated in a man between 18 and 29 years old with Graves' hyperthyroidism. The genes are TRBV11-1 and TRBJ2-7; TRBD1 or TRBD2 may be the D gene (7 bases each). DNA for the CDR3: TGTGCCAGCAGCCCGGAGCGGGACAGTGGCTCCTACGAGCAGTACTTC. Its protein is CASSPERDSGSYEQYF.